Below are 5 T cell receptor beta chains sequenced from a single sample in a study of cytomegalovirus exposure and HLA in healthy donors. Vbeta (60) and Jbeta (13) primers were used in the PCR. Data came from immunoSEQ multiplex PCR; TCRdb stores just in-frame clones and leaves some out. Here the sample spans roughly 100,000 clones, over 70% being singletons. The sequenced sample consisted of PBMCs. The source of these receptors is a male donor in good health and CMV-seronegative.

The chain couples TRBV13 to TRBJ2-7; possible D gene TRBD1, 6 bases. V was pared by 5 bases and J by 4 bases, with 15 bases between. Per the germline V gene, CDR1 is PRHDT and CDR2 is FYEKMQ (reference sequence). The CDR3 length is 14 residues. In DNA, the CDR3 is TGTGCCAGCAGCACCCGTGGGGGCAGGTACGAGCAGTACTTC. Translated: CASSTRGGRYEQYF.

The CDR3: CASRGLAGASYEQYF. Written as DNA, the CDR3 is TGTGCCAGCAGAGGACTAGCGGGGGCTTCCTACGAGCAGTACTTC. The V and J genes are TRBV6-5 and TRBJ2-5; 13 positions agree with TRBD2. The DNA end favors TRBJ2-7, so the J call may be wrong. This CDR3 is 15 amino acids long. In germline, CDR1 is MNHEY, CDR2 SVGAGI.

This chain connects TRBV2 to TRBJ1-2; D might be TRBD1 (5 bases). The germline gives CDR1 SNHLY, CDR2 FYNNEI. V was pared by 7 bases and J by 8 bases, with 17 bases between. There are 13 residues in the CDR3. The CDR3 region has the DNA TGTGCCAGCACCTTGGAGTCAGGGAACGGCTACACCTTC. This codes for CASTLESGNGYTF.

The chain uses TRBV5-1 and TRBJ2-1; 9 bases align to TRBD1. With 2 bases clipped from V and 7 bases from J, the junction kept 4 bases outside the gene matches. The CDR3 is 14 residues long. The germline gives CDR1 SGHRS, CDR2 YFSETQ. CDR3 sequence reads: CASSFSGTGNEQFF. DNA for the CDR3: TGCGCCAGCAGCTTTTCCGGGACAGGGAATGAGCAGTTCTTC. Supplemented by reference TRBV5-1 and TRBJ2-1, the full variable domain reads KAGVTQTPRYLIKTRGQQVTLSCSPISGHRSVSWYQQTPGQGLQFLFEYFSETQRNKGNFPGRFSGRQFSNSRSEMNVSTLELGDSALYLCASSFSGTGNEQFFGPGTRLTVL.

The genes are TRBV16 and TRBJ2-1; 7 bases align to TRBD2. Germline CDR1 KGHSY, CDR2 FQNENV. The V and J ends lost 4 bases and 0 bases, in that order; junction bases with no gene match: 3. The CDR3 runs to 15 residues. As DNA, the CDR3 is TGTGCCAGCAGCCCGCGACTAGCCTCCTACAATGAGCAGTTCTTC. Translated: CASSPRLASYNEQFF.